Included here is one T cell receptor (beta chain) sequence, with context. Here immunoSEQ multiplex PCR was the method, and the copy in TCRdb shows in-frame clones only, minus some. The sample includes about 280,000 clones, roughly 85% of them seen just once. CDR1 and CDR2 (germline): SGHDT, YYEEEE. Deletions cut 0 bases from V and 4 bases from J, with 14 bases between. CDR3 size: 16 residues. These data come from a study of blood T cell repertoires in COVID-19. The chain recombines TRBV5-6 with TRBJ2-1, with D possibly matching TRBD2 (6 bases). Material: peripheral blood. The source of this sequence is a man aged 50 to 60 with active or convalescent COVID-19. The CDR3 sequence is CASSLGMAGLYNEQFF. CDR3 nucleotide sequence: TGTGCCAGCAGCTTGGGTATGGCGGGGCTATACAATGAGCAGTTCTTC.